This TCR beta chain was captured in a study of beta chain features in type 1 diabetes. Unmatched junction bases numbered 3, after V lost 3 bases and J lost 0 bases. Per the germline V gene, CDR1 is KGHSH and CDR2 is LQKENI. The CDR3 length is 15 residues. The entirety of the isolated RNA underwent reverse transcription, so expressed TCRB transcripts were sequenced. Sequenced by immunoSEQ multiplex PCR; TCRdb stores in-frame clones only, minus some. The sample shows 300,000 to 350,000 clones, around 20% of them seen only once. This clone was found a few times. Other DNA sequences of this sample code for an identical CDR3.

This clonotype was sampled from a woman between 18 and 30 years old in good health. V usage is TRBV18 and J usage is TRBJ2-7; TRBD1 matches at 9 bases. Sequencing input: naive CD4+ T cells from blood. CDR3 residues: CASSPGQGGSYEQYF. Here the CDR3 DNA reads TGTGCCAGCTCACCGGGACAGGGTGGCTCCTACGAGCAGTACTTC.